These T cell receptor beta chains were read from a single sample in a study of vaccination and CD4 T cells after COVID-19. Each CDR3 protein gets one entry after TCRdb re-called the PCR reads with MiXCR. This sample has fewer than 15,000 distinct CDR3 sequences, with approximately 50% found just once. Their target antigens are unknown. Sequencing used CD4+ T cells from blood, cultured in vitro, obtained before SARS-CoV-2 vaccination. All receptors derive from a human donor who had recovered from COVID-19. The CDR3 runs from the conserved cysteine through the conserved F or W. The D gene is left open where the match is weak. Rows may omit the clone size; those that give it use once, few, many or a size class.

d_call,j_call,clone_size,v_call,cdr3_nt,cdr3_aa
TRBD2,TRBJ2-5,-,TRBV7-6,TGTGCCAGCAGGGGACTAGCGGGAGGTTTACAAGAGACCCAGTACTTC,CASRGLAGGLQETQYF
-,TRBJ1-1,-,TRBV6-2/TRBV6-3,TGTGCCAGCAGTTACTCGGGCTTGAACACTGAAGCTTTCTTT,CASSYSGLNTEAFF
-,TRBJ1-5,-,TRBV15,TGTGCCACCAGCAGGATCCTGGGTCAAAGACATATTCAGCCCCAGCATTTT,CATSRILGQRHIQPQHF
-,TRBJ1-4,once,TRBV20-1,TGCAGTGCTGGGGGGGGAGATGAAAAACTGTTTTTT,CSAGGGDEKLFF
-,TRBJ1-2,-,TRBV6-1,TGTGCCAGCAGTGCGCGAACGGGACGGTCTCATGGCTACACCTTC,CASSARTGRSHGYTF
-,TRBJ2-1,few,TRBV20-1,TGCAGTGCTAGACGGGAGCCCGGAGGGCAGTTCTTC,CSARREPGGQFF
-,TRBJ2-7,-,TRBV5-6,TGTGCCAGCAGCCTATACTCCGCCGCGAGGGAGCAGTACTTC,CASSLYSAAREQYF
TRBD1,TRBJ1-2,-,TRBV20-1,TGCAGTGCTAGAGCCCCAGGGGGCGTCGGATATGGCTACACCTTC,CSARAPGGVGYGYTF
TRBD1,TRBJ1-1,-,TRBV20-1,TGCAGTGCTAGGATACAGGGGGCCACTGAAGCTTTCTTT,CSARIQGATEAFF
-,TRBJ1-1,-,TRBV28,TGTGCCAGCAGTTTACCAGAGAACACTGAAGCTTTCTTT,CASSLPENTEAFF
-,TRBJ1-5,few,TRBV19,TGTGCCAGTAGTATGGGGCGCCGTGGTAGCAATCAGCCCCAGCATTTT,CASSMGRRGSNQPQHF
-,TRBJ1-5,-,TRBV28,TGTGCCAGCACCCATCGGGGGAGGAATCAGCCCCAGCATTTT,CASTHRGRNQPQHF
-,TRBJ2-3,few,TRBV2,TGTGCCAGCAGTGAAGGTGGTCCGCAGTATTTT,CASSEGGPQYF
TRBD2,TRBJ2-1,few,TRBV7-9,TGTGCCAGCAGCTTAGATCGGTCTAGCGGGGGAAACAATGAGCAGTTCTTC,CASSLDRSSGGNNEQFF
TRBD2,TRBJ2-3,-,TRBV20-1,TGCAGTGCTAACCAGGGGACTAGCGAGAAAGATACGCAGTATTTT,CSANQGTSEKDTQYF
TRBD2,TRBJ2-3,few,TRBV7-2,TGTGCCAGCAGCCTAAGGACTAGCGGGGGGCCGCGCACAGATACGCAGTATTTT,CASSLRTSGGPRTDTQYF
-,TRBJ2-7,-,TRBV20-1,TGCAGTGCCAGATCCTTTAACGAGCAGTACTTC,CSARSFNEQYF
-,TRBJ2-2,-,TRBV6-5,TGTGCCAGCAGTTACTCGGGACCGATGAACACCGGGGAGCTGTTTTTT,CASSYSGPMNTGELFF
-,TRBJ1-3,few,TRBV30,TGTGCCTGGAATGAAAGACGGGGAAACACCATATATTTT,CAWNERRGNTIYF
TRBD1,TRBJ2-7,-,TRBV28,TGTGCCACCAAAAACTCACAGGGGGCGCAGGAGCAGTACTTC,CATKNSQGAQEQYF